The 27 T cell receptor beta chains below were found in one sample sequenced in a study of blood T cell repertoires in COVID-19. Only in-frame clones appear in the TCRdb table, and some are missing; sequencing was by immunoSEQ multiplex PCR. The sample has roughly 200,000 clones, more than 85% seen once. The sequenced sample consisted of PBMCs or T cells enriched from blood (not recorded which). Receptors originate from a woman aged 35 to 49 in a cohort exposed to, infected with or recovered from COVID-19 (not recorded which).

The rearrangement links TRBV4-1 to TRBJ2-7, with D possibly being TRBD1 (7 bases). The CDR3 contains 17 residues. CDR1 and CDR2 from the germline V gene are MGHRA and YSYEKL. V was pared by 1 base and J by 4 bases, with 20 bases between. CDR3 in DNA: TGCGCCAGCAGCCAAGTCCATGCAGAGACAGGGACTTACGAGCAGTACTTC. It codes for CASSQVHAETGTYEQYF.

The chain uses TRBV23-1 and TRBJ2-2, with a possible D match to TRBD1 (6 bases). TRBV23-1 falls under the ORF class, with uncertain function. The CDR3 is 16 residues long. V lost 0 bases, J lost 0 bases, and 8 bases lay in between. This chain's CDR3 is CASSQSGATNTGELFF. CDR3 DNA: TGCGCCAGCAGTCAATCGGGGGCTACGAACACCGGGGAGCTGTTTTTT.

This clone turned up a few times. The rearrangement uses TRBV6-1 and TRBJ2-1; 10 bases map to TRBD2. V lost 1 base, J lost 7 bases, and 4 bases stayed unmatched. The CDR3 spans 15 residues. Germline CDR1 and CDR2: MNHNS and SASEGT. CDR3 residues: CASSEVAGGGNEQFF. In nucleotides, the CDR3 is TGTGCCAGCAGTGAAGTAGCGGGAGGCGGGAATGAGCAGTTCTTC.

The chain employs TRBV6-5 and TRBJ2-1; 7 bases line up with TRBD2. CDR1 is MNHEY, CDR2 SVGAGI, per germline. With 4 bases clipped from V and 2 bases from J, the junction kept 8 bases outside the gene matches. The CDR3 runs 16 residues. The CDR3 reads CASSSDIAGAYNEQFF. In DNA, the CDR3 is TGTGCCAGCAGTTCCGACATCGCGGGAGCCTACAATGAGCAGTTCTTC.

The chain joins TRBV29-1 to TRBJ1-4; 8 positions match TRBD1. The CDR3 loop spans 13 amino acids. Germline loops: CDR1 SQVTM, CDR2 ANQGSEA. Trimming removed 7 bases from V and 7 bases from J; junction bases left unmatched: 8. The CDR3 sequence is CSATGGSGEKLFF. The CDR3 DNA reads TGCAGCGCCACAGGGGGTAGTGGTGAAAAACTGTTTTTT.

This clone appeared a single time. This chain joins TRBV30 and TRBJ1-4; TRBD1 matches 10 bases. There are 15 residues in the CDR3. V lost 0 bases and J lost 9; bases outside the gene matches: 7. The germline V gene encodes CDR1 GTSNPN and CDR2 SVGIG (reference sequence). This chain's CDR3 is CAWSVWDRGEKKLFF. In DNA, the CDR3 is TGTGCCTGGAGTGTTTGGGACAGGGGCGAGAAAAAACTGTTTTTT. The full variable domain, completed using reference TRBV30 and TRBJ1-4, is SQTIHQWPATLVQPVGSPLSLECTVEGTSNPNLYWYRQAAGRGLQLLFYSVGIGQISSEVPQNLSASRPQDRQFILSSKKLLLSDSGFYLCAWSVWDRGEKKLFFGSGTQLSVL.

This clone was seen just once. The V gene is TRBV28, the J gene TRBJ2-7; 9 bases are a match to TRBD1. This CDR3 spans 15 amino acids. Germline CDR1 is MDHEN and CDR2 is SYDVKM. With V trimmed by 3 bases and J by 0 bases, 3 bases remained unmatched. Written as DNA, the CDR3 is TGTGCCAGCAGTTTCCGGGACAGGGTCTCCTACGAGCAGTACTTC. It codes for CASSFRDRVSYEQYF.

The chain joins TRBV30 to TRBJ1-2; a weak D match, TRBD1 (5 bases). The CDR3 has 11 residues. Germline-derived CDR1 and CDR2 are GTSNPN and SVGIG (reference sequence). V dropped 0 bases and J dropped 7 bases, with 6 bases sitting between them. DNA for the CDR3: TGTGCCTGGAGTGTAGGGGCTGGCTACACCTTC. This translates into CAWSVGAGYTF.

This clone is a singleton in its sample. This chain links TRBV18 with TRBJ2-1; 11 nucleotides line up with TRBD2. The CDR3 covers 16 residues. The ends lost 6 bases at V and 7 bases at J; junction bases unmatched: 11. The germline CDR1 and CDR2 sequences are KGHSH and LQKENI. The CDR3: CASSPTLAGGGNEQFF. CDR3 nucleotides: TGTGCCAGCTCGCCCACCCTAGCGGGAGGTGGGAATGAGCAGTTCTTC.

The V gene is TRBV7-6, the J gene TRBJ2-2; 11 positions agree with TRBD2. V was pared by 5 bases and J by 4 bases, with 15 bases of the junction left unmatched. This CDR3 is 19 amino acids long. The germline V gene encodes CDR1 SGHVS and CDR2 FNYEAQ. CDR3: CASSPRTSGYIGGTGELFF. The CDR3 DNA reads TGTGCCAGCAGCCCAAGGACTAGCGGGTACATAGGGGGCACCGGGGAGCTGTTTTTT.

The chain couples TRBV5-1 to TRBJ2-7; TRBD2 matches 8 bases. The J segment lost 3 bases and the V segment lost 0 bases, leaving 5 bases of the junction unmatched. The length of the CDR3 is 15 residues. Germline CDR1 and CDR2: SGHRS and YFSETQ. CDR3 sequence: CASSLDPAGVYEQYF. The CDR3 DNA is TGCGCCAGCAGCTTGGACCCAGCGGGGGTCTACGAGCAGTACTTC.

The rearrangement links TRBV5-4 to TRBJ1-2; 9 bases are shared with TRBD1. This CDR3 region has 13 residues. Germline assignment: CDR1 SGHNT and CDR2 YYREEE (reference sequence). V trimming: 4 bases; J trimming: 7 bases; junction bases outside the gene matches: 5. CDR3 residues: CASSLQGAIGYTF. In DNA, the CDR3 is TGTGCCAGCAGCCTACAGGGGGCCATTGGCTACACCTTC.

The chain has TRBV6-6 and TRBJ2-1, with TRBD2 matching 9 bases. Germline V gives CDR1 MNHNY, CDR2 SVGAGI (reference sequence). The trim removed 6 bases at V and 3 bases at J, leaving 6 bases unmatched. CDR3 size: 15 residues. Here the CDR3 reads CASRIRLADYNEQFF. The CDR3 coding sequence is TGTGCCAGCAGGATCAGACTAGCGGACTACAATGAGCAGTTCTTC.

The rearrangement joins TRBV19 to TRBJ1-1; maybe TRBD1 (6 bases). The CDR3 consists of 13 residues. Trimming removed 3 bases from V and 11 bases from J, with 16 bases in between. Germline-derived CDR1 and CDR2 are LNHDA and SQIVND (reference sequence). CDR3: CASSMGRGPGAFF. Written as DNA, the CDR3 is TGTGCCAGTAGTATGGGCAGGGGCCCTGGCGCTTTCTTT.

V and J are TRBV13 and TRBJ2-7; 8 bases are a match to TRBD1. Germline assignment: CDR1 PRHDT and CDR2 FYEKMQ (reference sequence). The CDR3 runs to 15 residues. The trim removed 3 bases at V and 5 bases at J, leaving 9 bases unmatched. CDR3 sequence: CASSFSGQGFNEQYF. The CDR3 DNA reads as TGTGCCAGCAGCTTCTCAGGACAGGGATTCAACGAGCAGTACTTC.

This chain joins TRBV11-3 and TRBJ2-7; no reliable D call. The CDR3 extends over 14 amino acids. Trimming stripped 2 bases from V and 2 bases from J, with 10 bases between. Germline V gene lookup returns CDR1 SGHNT and CDR2 YENEEA. CDR3 loop: CASSLPQTPYEQYF. DNA of the CDR3: TGTGCCAGCAGCTTACCCCAGACTCCCTACGAGCAGTACTTC. Drawing the rest from reference TRBV11-3 and TRBJ2-7, the complete variable domain is EAGVVQSPRYKIIEKKQPVAFWCNPISGHNTLYWYLQNLGQGPELLIRYENEEAVDDSQLPKDRFSAERLKGVDSTLKIQPAELGDSAVYLCASSLPQTPYEQYFGPGTRLTVT.

V and J are TRBV5-4 and TRBJ1-1; D ambiguous. From germline, CDR1 is SGHNT and CDR2 YYREEE (reference sequence). The CDR3 is 14 residues long. Trimming stripped 5 bases from V and 2 bases from J, with 13 bases between. The CDR3 DNA reads as TGTGCCAGCAGTCCAACCCGGGTTAACACTGAAGCTTTCTTT. This encodes CASSPTRVNTEAFF. The full variable domain, with the rest looked up from reference TRBV5-4 and TRBJ1-1, is ETGVTQSPTHLIKTRGQQVTLRCSSQSGHNTVSWYQQALGQGPQFIFQYYREEENGRGNFPPRFSGLQFPNYSSELNVNALELDDSALYLCASSPTRVNTEAFFGQGTRLTVV.

This clone was observed a few times. The chain carries TRBV5-4 and TRBJ2-3; D possibly corresponds to TRBD1 (5 bases). Per the germline V gene, CDR1 is SGHNT and CDR2 is YYREEE (reference sequence). Trimming removed 0 bases from V and 1 base from J, with 6 bases in between. This CDR3 is built from 14 residues. This CDR3 is CASSLEGGTDTQYF. CDR3 nucleotides: TGTGCCAGCAGCTTGGAAGGGGGCACAGATACGCAGTATTTT. The variable domain in full, completed from reference TRBV5-4 and TRBJ2-3, reads ETGVTQSPTHLIKTRGQQVTLRCSSQSGHNTVSWYQQALGQGPQFIFQYYREEENGRGNFPPRFSGLQFPNYSSELNVNALELDDSALYLCASSLEGGTDTQYFGPGTRLTVL.

The chain carries TRBV13 and TRBJ1-2, with 10 bases lining up with TRBD1. V dropped 5 bases and J dropped 4; count of bases not matched to a gene: 4. This CDR3 has 14 residues. Germline loops: CDR1 PRHDT, CDR2 FYEKMQ (reference sequence). The CDR3, as DNA: TGTGCCAGCAGCGGGGACAGGGGTTTCTATGGCTACACCTTC. Its translation: CASSGDRGFYGYTF.

The rearrangement joins TRBV30 to TRBJ1-1; D is unclear. The V gene's germline CDR1 is GTSNPN and CDR2 SVGIG (reference sequence). CDR3 size: 13 residues. V was shortened by 0 bases and J by 3 bases, with 8 bases between the two germline ends. The CDR3 loop is CAWSVQSDTEAFF. As DNA, the CDR3 is TGTGCCTGGAGTGTACAGTCGGACACTGAAGCTTTCTTT.

This chain links TRBV6-2 or TRBV6-3 with TRBJ1-2; 7 nucleotides line up with TRBD1. The J segment lost 0 bases and the V segment lost 5 bases, leaving 6 bases of the junction unmatched. Germline-derived CDR1 and CDR2 are MNHEY and SVGEGT. This CDR3 region has 15 residues. The CDR3 DNA sequence: TGTGCCAGCAGTACGGACAGGCCAACTAACTATGGCTACACCTTC. Its protein product is CASSTDRPTNYGYTF.

The chain uses TRBV6-5 and TRBJ2-7; unclear D gene. Germline lookup yields CDR1 MNHEY and CDR2 SVGAGI. The CDR3 runs to 13 residues. The ends were cut back, 5 bases at V and 3 bases at J, with 11 bases in the middle. CDR3 loop: CASSTLAGYEQYF. The CDR3 DNA sequence: TGTGCCAGCAGTACCCTCGCCGGCTACGAGCAGTACTTC.

This CDR3 is CASSPDGTSGTDTQYF. The CDR3 DNA is TGTGCCAGCAGCCCAGATGGGACTAGCGGGACAGATACGCAGTATTTT. The chain joins TRBV5-4 to TRBJ2-3, with 12 bases fitting TRBD2. The V gene's germline CDR1 is SGHNT and CDR2 YYREEE (reference sequence). Germline trimming cut 4 bases from V and 3 bases from J; bases unmatched to any gene: 6. This CDR3 has 16 residues.

The V call is TRBV7-8, the J call TRBJ2-7, with 7 bases identical to TRBD1. In germline, CDR1 is SGHVS, CDR2 FQNEAQ. Trimming removed 4 bases from V and 7 bases from J; junction bases left unmatched: 13. This CDR3 is 15 amino acids long. The CDR3: CASSSDRELRMEQYF. Here the CDR3 DNA reads TGTGCCAGCAGCTCCGACAGGGAACTACGAATGGAGCAGTACTTC.

This clone was seen once. The chain employs TRBV7-9 and TRBJ2-7; tentative D call: TRBD2 (6 bases). Germline V gives CDR1 SEHNR, CDR2 FQNEAQ (reference sequence). With 3 bases removed from V and 6 bases from J, the gap between germline ends came to 12 bases. The CDR3 length is 13 residues. CDR3 sequence reads: CASSFSGESEQYF. CDR3 DNA sequence: TGTGCCAGCAGCTTTTCGGGAGAGAGCGAGCAGTACTTC.

This clone occurred a few times. This chain uses TRBV5-1 with TRBJ1-2; 7 positions match TRBD1. Trimming removed 3 bases from V and 3 bases from J; junction bases left unmatched: 20. The CDR3 runs to 19 residues. CDR1 and CDR2 (germline): SGHRS, YFSETQ. The CDR3 DNA is TGCGCCAGCAGCTCCTGGCCCGGGACAGAGGGGCCCACGGACTATGGCTACACCTTC. This sequence encodes CASSSWPGTEGPTDYGYTF.

The V call is TRBV7-8, the J call TRBJ1-2, with a tentative D call TRBD1 (6 bases). This CDR3 is built from 14 residues. The germline V and J ends were trimmed by 5 bases and 2 bases, with 12 bases remaining between them. Germline V gene lookup returns CDR1 SGHVS and CDR2 FQNEAQ. CDR3 in amino acids: CASSPSGQNYGYTF. The CDR3 DNA reads as TGTGCCAGCAGCCCAAGCGGACAGAACTATGGCTACACCTTC.